This T cell receptor beta chain is from a study of control samples from healthy donors and cancer patients. The table came from immunoSEQ multiplex PCR; TCRdb's copy has only in-frame clones and leaves some out. The data hold 150,000 to 200,000 clones, with 85% to 90% observed a single time. Germline V lookup: CDR1 SGHTA, CDR2 FQGNSA. V dropped 1 base and J dropped 2; count of bases not matched to a gene: 12. This CDR3 spans 19 amino acids. The TCR sequence derives from a man aged 18-30 years in good health. The rearrangement joins TRBV7-2 to TRBJ1-5, with 9 bases fitting TRBD1. Sequences were obtained from blood. The CDR3 DNA reads TGTGCCAGCAGCTTAGTCGAGGGACAGGGCCACCATGGCAATCAGCCCCAGCATTTT. Translation gives CASSLVEGQGHHGNQPQHF.